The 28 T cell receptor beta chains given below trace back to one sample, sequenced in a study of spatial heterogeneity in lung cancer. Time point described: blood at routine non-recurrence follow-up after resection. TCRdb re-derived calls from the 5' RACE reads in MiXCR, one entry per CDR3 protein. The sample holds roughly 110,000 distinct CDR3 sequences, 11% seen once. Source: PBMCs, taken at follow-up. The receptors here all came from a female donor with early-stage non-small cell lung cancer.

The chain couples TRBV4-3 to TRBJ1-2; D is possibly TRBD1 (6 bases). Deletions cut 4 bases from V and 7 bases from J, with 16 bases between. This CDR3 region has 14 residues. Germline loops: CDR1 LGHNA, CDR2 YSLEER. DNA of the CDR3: TGCGCCAGCAGCCGCGGCAGGGGTTTACTTGGCTACACCTTC. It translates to CASSRGRGLLGYTF.

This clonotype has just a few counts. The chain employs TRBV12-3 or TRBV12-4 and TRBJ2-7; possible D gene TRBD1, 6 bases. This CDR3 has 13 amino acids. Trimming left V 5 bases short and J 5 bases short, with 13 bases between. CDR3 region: CASSPPGDHEQYF. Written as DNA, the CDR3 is TGTGCCAGCAGTCCCCCAGGGGACCACGAGCAGTACTTC.

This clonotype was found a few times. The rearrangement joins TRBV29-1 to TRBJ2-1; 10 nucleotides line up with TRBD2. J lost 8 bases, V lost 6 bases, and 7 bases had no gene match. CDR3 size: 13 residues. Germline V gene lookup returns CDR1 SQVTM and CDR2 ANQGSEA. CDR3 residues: CSVTSGPFDEQFF. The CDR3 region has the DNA TGCAGCGTGACTAGCGGGCCTTTTGATGAGCAGTTCTTC.

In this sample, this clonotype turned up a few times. The DNA of the CDR3 is TGTGCCAGCAGTGGGACAGGGCAAGGGCCCCAGCATTTT. This translates into CASSGTGQGPQHF. The chain combines TRBV28 with TRBJ1-5; TRBD1 matches at 9 bases. The trim removed 5 bases at V and 9 bases at J, leaving 5 bases unmatched. Germline V lookup: CDR1 MDHEN, CDR2 SYDVKM. The length of the CDR3 is 13 residues.

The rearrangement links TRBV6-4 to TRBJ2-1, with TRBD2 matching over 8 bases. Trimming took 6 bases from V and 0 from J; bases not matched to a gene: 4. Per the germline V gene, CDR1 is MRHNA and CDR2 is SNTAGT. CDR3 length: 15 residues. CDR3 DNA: TGTGCCAGCAGCCCGACTAGCGACTCCTACAATGAGCAGTTCTTC. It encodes CASSPTSDSYNEQFF.

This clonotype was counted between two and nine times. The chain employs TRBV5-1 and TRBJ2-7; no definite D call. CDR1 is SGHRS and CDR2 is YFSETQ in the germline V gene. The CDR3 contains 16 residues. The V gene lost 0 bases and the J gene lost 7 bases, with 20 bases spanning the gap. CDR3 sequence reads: CASSLGPSRPGREQYF. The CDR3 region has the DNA TGCGCCAGCAGCTTGGGACCTTCTAGGCCCGGAAGGGAGCAGTACTTC. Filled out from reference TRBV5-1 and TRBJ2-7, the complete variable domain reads KAGVTQTPRYLIKTRGQQVTLSCSPISGHRSVSWYQQTPGQGLQFLFEYFSETQRNKGNFPGRFSGRQFSNSRSEMNVSTLELGDSALYLCASSLGPSRPGREQYFGPGTRLTVT.

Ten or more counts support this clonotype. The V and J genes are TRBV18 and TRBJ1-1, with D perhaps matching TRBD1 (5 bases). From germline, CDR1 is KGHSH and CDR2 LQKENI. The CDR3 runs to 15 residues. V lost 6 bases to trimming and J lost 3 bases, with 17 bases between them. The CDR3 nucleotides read TGTGCCAGCTCCCCGAACCCACAGGTCTACACTGAAGCTTTCTTT. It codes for CASSPNPQVYTEAFF.

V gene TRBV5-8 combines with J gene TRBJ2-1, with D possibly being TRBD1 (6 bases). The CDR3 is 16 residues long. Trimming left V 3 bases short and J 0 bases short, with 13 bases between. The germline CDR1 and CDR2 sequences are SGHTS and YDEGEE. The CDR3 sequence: CASSSGTLTSYNEQFF. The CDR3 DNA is TGTGCCAGCAGCTCAGGGACACTAACCTCCTACAATGAGCAGTTCTTC.

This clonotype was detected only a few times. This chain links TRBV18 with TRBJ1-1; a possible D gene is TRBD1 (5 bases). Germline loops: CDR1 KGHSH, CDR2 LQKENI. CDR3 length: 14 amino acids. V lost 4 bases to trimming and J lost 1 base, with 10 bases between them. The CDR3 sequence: CASSLQEKNTEAFF. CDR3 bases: TGTGCCAGCTCACTACAGGAAAAGAACACTGAAGCTTTCTTT.

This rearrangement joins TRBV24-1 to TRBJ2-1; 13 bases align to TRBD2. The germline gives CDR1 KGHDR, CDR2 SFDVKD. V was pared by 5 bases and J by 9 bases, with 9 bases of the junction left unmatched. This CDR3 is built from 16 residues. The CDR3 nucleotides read TGTGCCACCAGTGCCCCCGGGACTAGCGGGATAGCTGAGCAGTTCTTC. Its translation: CATSAPGTSGIAEQFF.

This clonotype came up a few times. In DNA form, the CDR3 reads TGCGCCAGCAGCTTGGGTGCTAACTATGGCTACACCTTC. Translated: CASSLGANYGYTF. The chain links TRBV5-1 to TRBJ1-2; D is undetermined. The CDR3 length is 13 residues. V was pared by 0 bases and J by 0 bases, with 3 bases between. In germline, CDR1 is SGHRS, CDR2 YFSETQ.

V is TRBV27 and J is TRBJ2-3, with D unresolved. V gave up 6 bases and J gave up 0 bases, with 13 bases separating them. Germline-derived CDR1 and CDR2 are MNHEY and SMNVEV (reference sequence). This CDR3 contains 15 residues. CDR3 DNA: TGTGCCAGCAGCCTCGGGTCGGCTAGCACAGATACGCAGTATTTT. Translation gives CASSLGSASTDTQYF.

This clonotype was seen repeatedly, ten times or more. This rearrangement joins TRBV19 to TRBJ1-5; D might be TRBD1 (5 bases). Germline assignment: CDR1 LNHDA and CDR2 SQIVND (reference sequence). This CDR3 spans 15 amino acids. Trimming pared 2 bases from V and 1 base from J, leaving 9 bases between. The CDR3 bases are TGTGCCAGTAGTATATTTTGGGGCAGCAATCAGCCCCAGCATTTT. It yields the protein CASSIFWGSNQPQHF.

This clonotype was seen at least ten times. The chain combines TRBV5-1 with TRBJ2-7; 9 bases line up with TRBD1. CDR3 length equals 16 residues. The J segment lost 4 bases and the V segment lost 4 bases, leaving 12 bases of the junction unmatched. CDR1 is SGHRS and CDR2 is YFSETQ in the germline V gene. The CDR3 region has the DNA TGCGCCAGCAGCCGCGGACAGGGGTCTTTGTCGTACGAGCAGTACTTC. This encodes CASSRGQGSLSYEQYF.

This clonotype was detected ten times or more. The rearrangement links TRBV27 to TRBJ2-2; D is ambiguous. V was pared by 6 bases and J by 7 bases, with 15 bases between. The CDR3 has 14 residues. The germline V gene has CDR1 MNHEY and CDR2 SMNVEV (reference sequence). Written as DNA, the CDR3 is TGTGCCAGCAGCCGAAATTCCAGGAACGGGGAGCTGTTTTTT. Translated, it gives CASSRNSRNGELFF.

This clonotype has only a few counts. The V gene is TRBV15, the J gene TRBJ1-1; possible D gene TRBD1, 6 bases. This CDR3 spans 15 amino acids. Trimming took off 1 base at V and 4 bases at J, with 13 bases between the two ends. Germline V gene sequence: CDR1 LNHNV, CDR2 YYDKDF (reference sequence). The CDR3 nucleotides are TGTGCCACCAGCAGAGCAGGGGAGGGGGGCACTGAAGCTTTCTTT. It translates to CATSRAGEGGTEAFF.

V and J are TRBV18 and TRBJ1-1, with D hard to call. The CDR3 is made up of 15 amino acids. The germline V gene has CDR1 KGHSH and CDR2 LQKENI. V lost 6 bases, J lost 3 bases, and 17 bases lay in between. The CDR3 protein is CASSPRAGLYTEAFF. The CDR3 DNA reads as TGTGCCAGCTCCCCAAGGGCCGGACTTTACACTGAAGCTTTCTTT.

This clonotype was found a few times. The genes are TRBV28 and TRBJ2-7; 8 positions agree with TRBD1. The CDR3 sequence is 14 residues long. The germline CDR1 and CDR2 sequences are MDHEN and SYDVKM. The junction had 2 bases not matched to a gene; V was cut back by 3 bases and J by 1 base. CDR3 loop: CASSFWDRSYEQYF. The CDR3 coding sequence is TGTGCCAGCAGTTTTTGGGACAGGTCCTACGAGCAGTACTTC.

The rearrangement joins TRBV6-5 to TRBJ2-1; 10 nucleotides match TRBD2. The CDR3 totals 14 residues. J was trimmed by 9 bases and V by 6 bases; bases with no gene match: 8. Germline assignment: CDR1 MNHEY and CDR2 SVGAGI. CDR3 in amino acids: CASSPGLAFGEQFF. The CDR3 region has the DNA TGTGCCAGCAGCCCGGGACTAGCGTTTGGTGAGCAGTTCTTC.

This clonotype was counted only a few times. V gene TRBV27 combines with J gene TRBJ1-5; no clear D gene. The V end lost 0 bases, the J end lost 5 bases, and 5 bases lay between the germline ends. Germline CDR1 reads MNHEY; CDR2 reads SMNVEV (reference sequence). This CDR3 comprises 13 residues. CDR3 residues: CASSLSYYQPQHF. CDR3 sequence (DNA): TGTGCCAGCAGTTTATCATATTATCAGCCCCAGCATTTT.

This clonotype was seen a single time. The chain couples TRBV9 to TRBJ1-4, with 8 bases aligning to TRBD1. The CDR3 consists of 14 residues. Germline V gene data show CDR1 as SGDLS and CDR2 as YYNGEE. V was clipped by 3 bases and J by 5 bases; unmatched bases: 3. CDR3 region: CASSGQGRNEKLFF. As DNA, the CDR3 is TGTGCCAGCAGCGGACAGGGGAGGAATGAAAAACTGTTTTTT.

CDR3 coding DNA: TGTGCCAGCAGTGTCGGGGGGTCCTACAATGAGCAGTTCTTC. Translating gives CASSVGGSYNEQFF. The rearrangement links TRBV12-3 or TRBV12-4 to TRBJ2-1; 7 nucleotides line up with TRBD2. The CDR3 length is 14 residues. The J segment lost 1 base and the V segment lost 5 bases, leaving 2 bases of the junction unmatched.

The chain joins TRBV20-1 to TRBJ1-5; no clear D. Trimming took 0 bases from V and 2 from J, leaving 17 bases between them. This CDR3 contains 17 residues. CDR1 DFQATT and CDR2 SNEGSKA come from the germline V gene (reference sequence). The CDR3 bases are TGCAGTGCTAGAGATCTGGGAGGGTTCGGGGGCAATCAGCCCCAGCATTTT. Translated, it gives CSARDLGGFGGNQPQHF.

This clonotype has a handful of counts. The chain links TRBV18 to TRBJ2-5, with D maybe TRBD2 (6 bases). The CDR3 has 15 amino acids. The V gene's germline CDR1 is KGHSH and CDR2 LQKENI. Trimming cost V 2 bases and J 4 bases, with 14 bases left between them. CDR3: CASSPSEGIRETQYF. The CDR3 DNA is TGTGCCAGCTCACCATCGGAGGGGATCCGAGAGACCCAGTACTTC.

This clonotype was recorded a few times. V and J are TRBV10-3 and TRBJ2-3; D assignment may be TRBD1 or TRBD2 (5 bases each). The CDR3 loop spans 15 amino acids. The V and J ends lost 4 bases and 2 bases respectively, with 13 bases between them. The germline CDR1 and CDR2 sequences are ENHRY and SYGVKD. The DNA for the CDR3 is TGTGCCATCAGTGTGGATTCGGGGACCACAGATACGCAGTATTTT. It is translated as CAISVDSGTTDTQYF.

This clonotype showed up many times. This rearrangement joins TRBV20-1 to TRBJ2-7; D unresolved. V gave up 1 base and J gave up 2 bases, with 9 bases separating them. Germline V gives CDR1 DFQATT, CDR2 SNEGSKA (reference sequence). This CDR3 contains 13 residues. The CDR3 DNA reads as TGCAGTGCTAGAGTAGAGGTCCCCTACGAGCAGTACTTC. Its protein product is CSARVEVPYEQYF.

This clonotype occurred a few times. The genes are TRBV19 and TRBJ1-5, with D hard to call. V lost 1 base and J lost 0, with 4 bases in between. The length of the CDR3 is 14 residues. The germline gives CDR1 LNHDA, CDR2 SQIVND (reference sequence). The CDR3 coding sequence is TGTGCCAGTAGTATAGCGGGTAGCAATCAGCCCCAGCATTTT. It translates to CASSIAGSNQPQHF.

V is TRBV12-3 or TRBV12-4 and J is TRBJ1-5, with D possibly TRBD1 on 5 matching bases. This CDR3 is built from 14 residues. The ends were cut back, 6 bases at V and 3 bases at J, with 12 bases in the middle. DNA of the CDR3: TGTGCCAGCAGACCTCAGGGTTCCAATCAGCCCCAGCATTTT. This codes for CASRPQGSNQPQHF.